One and the same sample provided the 8 T cell receptor beta chains below, sequenced in a study of regulatory T cells in long-lasting Graves disease. Researchers made TCR beta libraries by using iRepertoire HTBI primers and running Arm-PCR on CDR3 regions. TCRdb recomputed calls from the multiplex PCR reads with MiXCR, one row per CDR3 protein. The data show over 450,000 distinct CDR3 sequences, about 12% seen once. Time point described: newly diagnosed GD, antithyroid drugs for less than 3 months. With RNA extracted from PBMCs as input, the TCR library was made. The same data also contributed to another study, on T cells in Graves' hyperthyroidism and ophthalmopathy.

Specimen: peripheral blood mononuclear cells (PBMCs), collected at new diagnosis, from a patient treated with antithyroid drugs. These receptors all stem from a young woman with Graves disease.

In this sample, this clonotype turned up many times. The chain couples TRBV6-1 to TRBJ1-2; D possibly corresponds to TRBD1 (5 bases). This CDR3 region has 15 residues. The germline V gene has CDR1 MNHNS and CDR2 SASEGT. V dropped 2 bases and J dropped 5 bases, with 15 bases sitting between them. The CDR3 region has the DNA TGTGCCAGCAGTGAACTGCGGCAGGGCCTATATGGCTACACCTTC. Protein: CASSELRQGLYGYTF.

This clonotype was detected ten times or more. The chain is built from TRBV6-1 and TRBJ2-2; D is uncertain. Between the trimmed V and J ends, which lost 7 bases and 7 bases, there was a span of 10 bases. The germline CDR1 and CDR2 sequences are MNHNS and SASEGT. The CDR3 is 12 residues long. As DNA, the CDR3 is TGTGCCAGCAAACGTAATCTCGGGGAGCTGTTTTTT. Translating gives CASKRNLGELFF.

This clonotype was recorded at least ten times. The chain recombines TRBV2 with TRBJ1-6, with D possibly TRBD1 on 5 matching bases. Germline-derived CDR1 and CDR2 are SNHLY and FYNNEI. Between the trimmed V and J ends, which lost 9 bases and 5 bases, there was a span of 14 bases. CDR3 length: 14 residues. CDR3 region: CASRLFRDNSPLHF. DNA of the CDR3: TGTGCCAGTCGACTTTTCAGGGATAATTCACCCCTCCACTTT. Using reference TRBV2 and TRBJ1-6 for the parts outside the CDR3, the full variable domain is EPEVTQTPSHQVTQMGQEVILRCVPISNHLYFYWYRQILGQKVEFLVSFYNNEISEKSEIFDDQFSVERPDGSNFTLKIRSTKLEDSAMYFCASRLFRDNSPLHFGNGTRLTVT.

With respect to this clonotype: A much larger clone differs from this one at a single base, so this may be a read error. The CDR3 sequence is CASSLGVLNTDTQYF. CDR3 nucleotides: TGCGCCAGCAGCTTGGGGGTCCTAAACACAGATACGCAGTATTTT. The chain recombines TRBV5-1 with TRBJ2-3; D remains unclear. V was clipped by 0 bases and J by 2 bases, with 10 bases between them. CDR3 length: 15 amino acids. Per germline, CDR1 SGHRS and CDR2 YFSETQ.

Remarks on this clonotype: Only one base separates this from a far larger clonotype, so it likely reflects a read error. This chain links TRBV6-2 or TRBV6-3 with TRBJ2-7; 13 bases map to TRBD2. CDR3 size: 14 residues. The germline gives CDR1 MNHEY, CDR2 SVGEGT. CDR3 sequence: CASSGLAGAYEQCF. The CDR3 DNA is TGTGCCAGCAGTGGACTAGCGGGAGCCTACGAGCAGTGCTTC.

This rearrangement joins TRBV5-1 to TRBJ1-1; possibly TRBD1 for D (5 bases). Trimming took off 4 bases at V and 4 bases at J, with 20 bases between the two ends. The CDR3 spans 16 residues. Germline loops: CDR1 SGHRS, CDR2 YFSETQ. Written as DNA, the CDR3 is TGCGCCAGCAGCCGCAAGGTGTATCAGGGAGCCACTGAAGCTTTCTTT. It translates to CASSRKVYQGATEAFF.

The chain carries TRBV6-1 and TRBJ2-2; TRBD2 is a possible D gene (5 bases). CDR3 length: 15 residues. The germline V gene has CDR1 MNHNS and CDR2 SASEGT. V was cut by 4 bases and J by 6 bases, with 15 bases left in between. CDR3 loop: CASSVVEVGSGELFF. CDR3 bases: TGTGCCAGCAGTGTGGTGGAGGTGGGGTCCGGGGAGCTGTTTTTT.

This clonotype was seen ten or more times. CDR3 in amino acids: CAWSRANTGELFF. The DNA of the CDR3 is TGTGCCTGGAGTCGAGCGAACACCGGGGAGCTGTTTTTT. J is TRBJ2-2 and V is TRBV30; D is undetermined. The V gene lost 2 bases and the J gene lost 0 bases, with 4 bases spanning the gap. CDR1 and CDR2 from the germline V gene are GTSNPN and SVGIG (reference sequence). This CDR3 is 13 amino acids long. The full variable domain, with the rest looked up from reference TRBV30 and TRBJ2-2, is SQTIHQWPATLVQPVGSPLSLECTVEGTSNPNLYWYRQAAGRGLQLLFYSVGIGQISSEVPQNLSASRPQDRQFILSSKKLLLSDSGFYLCAWSRANTGELFFGEGSRLTVL.